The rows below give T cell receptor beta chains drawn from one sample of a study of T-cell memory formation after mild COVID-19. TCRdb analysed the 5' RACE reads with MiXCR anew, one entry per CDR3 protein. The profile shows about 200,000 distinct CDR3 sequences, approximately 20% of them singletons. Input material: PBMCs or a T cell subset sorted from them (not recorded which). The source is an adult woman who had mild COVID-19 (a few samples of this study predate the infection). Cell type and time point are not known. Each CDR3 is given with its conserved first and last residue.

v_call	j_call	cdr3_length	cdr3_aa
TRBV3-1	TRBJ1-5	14	CASSQDYSNQPQHF
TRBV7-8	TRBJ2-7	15	CASSLSRTGMSEQYF
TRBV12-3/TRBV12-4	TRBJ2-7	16	CASSPQIVASGGEQYF
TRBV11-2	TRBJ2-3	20	CASSSHRRTSGRRGADTQYF
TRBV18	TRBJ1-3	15	CASSPILQGGNTIYF
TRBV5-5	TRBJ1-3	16	CASSETQGARGNTIYF
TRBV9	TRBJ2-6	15	CASSWMSRGANVLTF
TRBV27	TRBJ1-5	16	CASSLFGTTPSQPQHF
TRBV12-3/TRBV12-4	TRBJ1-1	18	CASTRRFVGEGGGTEAFF
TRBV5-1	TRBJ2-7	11	CASSLGTEQYF
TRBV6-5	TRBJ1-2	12	CASKEGARGYTF
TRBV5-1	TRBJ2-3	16	CASSLGGDSRTDTQYF
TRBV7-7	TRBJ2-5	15	CASRATGGLQETQYF
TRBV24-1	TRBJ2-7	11	CATSESGEQYF
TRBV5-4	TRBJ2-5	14	CASSFGGSRETQYF
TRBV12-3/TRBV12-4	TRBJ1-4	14	CASRVGTTREKLFF
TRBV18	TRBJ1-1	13	CATAPVLNTEAFF
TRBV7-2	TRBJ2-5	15	CASSLYLFAQETQYF